This T cell receptor beta chain comes out of a study of tumor-infiltrating lymphocytes in primary liver carcinoma. Study-wide background: Staging of the tumors gave T1-T3 N0M0, with widths of about 4 to 10 cm.

A primer matching the constant region was used to make TCR beta cDNA from 450 to 500 ng of total RNA. Slightly modified ARM-PCR with three nested multiplex PCR rounds yielded TCR beta libraries. Rounds one and two of PCR, each of about 10 cycles, were primed with TRBV1-TRBV30 forward primers and a C-beta reverse primer. Using its own MiXCR run on the multiplex PCR reads, TCRdb lists one record per CDR3 protein. Here the sample spans 90,000 to 150,000 distinct CDR3 sequences, roughly 75% being singletons. In this sample, this clonotype turned up a few times. Trimming removed 6 bases from V and 2 bases from J; junction bases left unmatched: 15. CDR3 length: 17 residues. Taking roughly 20-32 mg of unsorted bulk tissue, the authors co-extracted RNA and DNA.

The sample was tumor-adjacent normal liver tissue. The clonotype comes from a woman aged 55-70 years with primary liver carcinoma and hepatitis B virus infection. The V and J genes are TRBV12-3 or TRBV12-4 and TRBJ1-1, with TRBD1 matching over 7 bases. CDR3 DNA: TGTGCCAGCAGGGATGGGACAGATACCATTTCTAACACTGAAGCTTTCTTT. Translating gives CASRDGTDTISNTEAFF.